Presented here are 17 T cell receptor beta chains from one specimen sequenced in a study of control samples from healthy donors and cancer patients. Only in-frame clones appear in the TCRdb table, and some are missing; sequencing was by immunoSEQ multiplex PCR. Here the sample spans around 150,000 clones, around 95% being singletons. Sequencing was done on a sample of blood. These receptors were taken from a woman in her forties in good health.

J is TRBJ1-3 and V is TRBV29-1; possibly TRBD1 for D (5 bases). CDR1 is SQVTM, CDR2 ANQGSEA, per germline. The CDR3 length is 13 residues. V lost 6 bases and J 0 bases, leaving 9 bases between the germline ends. The CDR3 reads CSVVRDSGNTIYF. The CDR3 nucleotides read TGCAGCGTCGTCAGGGACTCTGGAAACACCATATATTTT. Complete variable domain (other parts from reference TRBV29-1 and TRBJ1-3): SAVISQKPSRDICQRGTSLTIQCQVDSQVTMMFWYRQQPGQSLTLIATANQGSEATYESGFVIDKFPISRPNLTFSTLTVSNMSPEDSSIYLCSVVRDSGNTIYFGEGSWLTVV.

The rearrangement joins TRBV7-9 to TRBJ2-3, with D possibly TRBD1 on 6 matching bases. CDR1 is SEHNR, CDR2 FQNEAQ, per germline (reference sequence). V lost 2 bases and J 2 bases, leaving 17 bases between the germline ends. The CDR3 consists of 17 residues. CDR3 amino acids: CASSLFPRGRPTDTQYF. CDR3 DNA: TGTGCCAGCAGCTTATTCCCGAGGGGGAGACCCACAGATACGCAGTATTTT.

The chain is built from TRBV20-1 and TRBJ1-5; unclear D gene. CDR1 DFQATT and CDR2 SNEGSKA come from the germline V gene (reference sequence). This CDR3 region has 14 residues. Deletions cut 3 bases from V and 4 bases from J, with 13 bases between. Here the CDR3 reads CSASLGYMNQPQHF. The CDR3 DNA reads TGCAGTGCTAGTTTGGGGTATATGAATCAGCCCCAGCATTTT.

The rearrangement uses TRBV7-9 and TRBJ1-2; perhaps TRBD1 as D (5 bases). The V and J ends lost 0 bases and 0 bases respectively, with 8 bases between them. Germline V gene data show CDR1 as SEHNR and CDR2 as FQNEAQ (reference sequence). The length of the CDR3 is 15 residues. DNA for the CDR3: TGTGCCAGCAGCTTAGCGGGGGGAACTAACTATGGCTACACCTTC. It yields the protein CASSLAGGTNYGYTF.

The V and J genes are TRBV11-2 and TRBJ2-1, with 10 nucleotides matching TRBD2. Germline lookup yields CDR1 SGHAT and CDR2 FQNNGV. The CDR3 extends over 14 amino acids. V lost 4 bases, J lost 5 bases, and 2 bases stayed unmatched. CDR3 bases: TGTGCCAGCAGCTGGACTAGCGGCCACAATGAGCAGTTCTTC. It is translated as CASSWTSGHNEQFF. The full variable domain, rest sourced from reference TRBV11-2 and TRBJ2-1, is EAGVAQSPRYKIIEKRQSVAFWCNPISGHATLYWYQQILGQGPKLLIQFQNNGVVDDSQLPKDRFSAERLKGVDSTLKIQPAKLEDSAVYLCASSWTSGHNEQFFGPGTRLTVL.

The J gene is TRBJ1-1, the V gene TRBV6-5; the D is unclear. The CDR3 is made up of 14 amino acids. Germline CDR1 MNHEY, CDR2 SVGAGI. V lost 2 bases, J lost 5 bases, and 12 bases lay in between. The CDR3: CASSYTLRGTEAFF. The CDR3 nucleotides read TGTGCCAGCAGTTACACCCTTAGAGGGACTGAAGCTTTCTTT.

V is TRBV7-6 and J is TRBJ2-1; 7 bases agree with TRBD1. Trimming at V came to 5 bases and at J to 8 bases, leaving 24 bases not matched to a gene. From germline, CDR1 is SGHVS and CDR2 FNYEAQ. The CDR3 contains 19 residues. This CDR3 is CASSPHRGGVPGDGDEQFF. CDR3 nucleotides: TGTGCCAGCAGCCCCCACAGGGGCGGCGTCCCCGGGGACGGTGATGAGCAGTTCTTC.

V and J are TRBV19 and TRBJ2-5; a possible D gene is TRBD1 (5 bases). This CDR3 region has 13 residues. CDR1 LNHDA and CDR2 SQIVND come from the germline V gene (reference sequence). Trimming took off 6 bases at V and 4 bases at J, with 12 bases between the two ends. DNA of the CDR3: TGTGCCAGTAGGGACAATTTGGGAGAGACCCAGTACTTC. Amino acids: CASRDNLGETQYF.

The chain has TRBV14 and TRBJ1-2; TRBD1 matches 7 bases. V shed 5 bases, J shed 4 bases, and the junction held 1 base outside the gene matches. The V gene's germline CDR1 is SGHDN and CDR2 FVKESK. The CDR3 is 12 residues long. The CDR3 loop is CASSDRAYGYTF. The DNA for the CDR3 is TGTGCCAGCAGCGACAGGGCCTATGGCTACACCTTC.

This clone was seen once. The chain is built from TRBV5-1 and TRBJ1-1, with TRBD1 identical over 8 bases. Germline-derived CDR1 and CDR2 are SGHRS and YFSETQ. The CDR3 has 14 amino acids. V was clipped by 4 bases and J by 1 base; unmatched bases: 3. The CDR3 DNA follows: TGCGCCAGCAGCACGACAGGGGCGAACACTGAAGCTTTCTTT. This translates into CASSTTGANTEAFF. The full variable domain, rest sourced from reference TRBV5-1 and TRBJ1-1, is KAGVTQTPRYLIKTRGQQVTLSCSPISGHRSVSWYQQTPGQGLQFLFEYFSETQRNKGNFPGRFSGRQFSNSRSEMNVSTLELGDSALYLCASSTTGANTEAFFGQGTRLTVV.

The J gene is TRBJ2-3, the V gene TRBV28; 7 bases match TRBD2. J was trimmed by 1 base and V by 5 bases; bases with no gene match: 6. This CDR3 contains 15 residues. CDR1 and CDR2 from the germline V gene are MDHEN and SYDVKM. The CDR3 spells CASSGPSGGTDTQYF. The DNA for the CDR3 is TGTGCCAGCAGTGGGCCTAGCGGCGGCACAGATACGCAGTATTTT.

This chain joins TRBV9 and TRBJ2-1, with 7 bases aligning to TRBD1. The J segment lost 9 bases and the V segment lost 4 bases, leaving 13 bases of the junction unmatched. There are 15 residues in the CDR3. The germline CDR1 and CDR2 sequences are SGDLS and YYNGEE. CDR3 DNA sequence: TGTGCCAGCAGCAAAATCGGGACAGATAGATTTGAGCAGTTCTTC. Residues: CASSKIGTDRFEQFF. Complete variable domain (other parts from reference TRBV9 and TRBJ2-1): DSGVTQTPKHLITATGQRVTLRCSPRSGDLSVYWYQQSLDQGLQFLIQYYNGEERAKGNILERFSAQQFPDLHSELNLSSLELGDSALYFCASSKIGTDRFEQFFGPGTRLTVL.

The chain carries TRBV19 and TRBJ1-3; 7 bases align to TRBD1. Per germline, CDR1 LNHDA and CDR2 SQIVND (reference sequence). The CDR3 length is 14 residues. J was trimmed by 0 bases and V by 7 bases; bases with no gene match: 3. This CDR3 reads CASTGTVSGNTIYF. In DNA, the CDR3 is TGTGCCAGTACGGGGACAGTCTCTGGAAACACCATATATTTT.

This chain joins TRBV3-1 (or the pseudogene TRBV3-2) and TRBJ1-1; D might be TRBD1 (6 bases). CDR1 and CDR2 from the germline V gene are LGHDT and YNNKEL (reference sequence). Trimming removed 3 bases at V and 8 bases at J, with 16 bases between. The CDR3 covers 14 residues. CDR3 in DNA: TGTGCCAGCAGCCACCAGGACAGAAAGACCGAAGCTTTCTTT. Its translation is CASSHQDRKTEAFF.

This clone was observed a single time. The chain employs TRBV7-8 and TRBJ1-2, with D unresolved. Germline V CDR1 and CDR2: SGHVS, FQNEAQ. The CDR3 extends over 16 amino acids. Trimming took 1 base from V and 3 from J, leaving 15 bases between them. The CDR3: CASSLGSLGMDYGYTF. CDR3 DNA sequence: TGTGCCAGCAGCTTAGGGTCTTTAGGGATGGACTATGGCTACACCTTC.

The table lists this clone with a count of one. The chain links TRBV6-5 to TRBJ1-1, with 7 bases lining up with TRBD1. CDR3 length equals 13 residues. Germline CDR1 reads MNHEY; CDR2 reads SVGAGI. V was clipped by 6 bases and J by 1 base; unmatched bases: 2. CDR3 region: CASRRQGNTEAFF. The CDR3, as DNA: TGTGCCAGCAGGAGACAGGGGAACACTGAAGCTTTCTTT.

This chain uses TRBV6-2 or TRBV6-3 with TRBJ1-5, with a tentative D call TRBD1 (6 bases). The CDR3 has 15 amino acids. Trimming stripped 6 bases from V and 2 bases from J, with 14 bases between. In germline, CDR1 is MNHEY, CDR2 SVGEGT. The CDR3: CASSSTRQGNQPQHF. The CDR3 DNA follows: TGTGCCAGCAGCTCCACCCGACAGGGCAATCAGCCCCAGCATTTT.